This T cell receptor (beta chain) originates from a study of vaccination effects on CD4 cells after COVID-19 (dated by TCRdb to between 2020 and 2023). Some background on the complete study: After vaccination, three convalescent patients were sampled both early (day +14) and late (day +241, +227, +161 respectively). Post-vaccine samples across the study were collected a median of 72 days after the second dose, with a range of 14 to 241. Altogether, around ten COVID-19 convalescent patients and a handful of SARS-CoV-2-naive healthy vaccine recipients made up the full study. In both COVID-19 convalescent patients and infection-naive vaccine recipients, the study compared SARS-CoV-2 spike-specific CD4+ TCR repertoires from before mRNA vaccination with those from after it. Cultures from other donors in the study were sequenced using the Oncomine TCR Beta short-read assay on an Illumina iSeq 100.

To identify antigen-specific CD4+ T cell clonotypes by their expansion, the ViraFEST assay first stimulated PBMC with viral peptide pools and then applied TCR sequencing. After around eleven days of culture, CD4+ T cells were isolated with the EasySep CD4+ T cell isolation kit. PCR-confirmed SARS-CoV-2 infection had occurred in convalescent patients between March and December 2020, before the Alpha, Beta and Delta variants emerged in the United States. Two doses of either the BNT162b2 or the mRNA-1273 mRNA SARS-CoV-2 vaccine were administered to participants. Some 2 million PBMC per well were cultured in IMDM with about 4.5% human AB serum, roughly 10 IU/ml IL-2 and gentamicin, plus 10 ug/ml peptides. Half of the culture medium was replaced with fresh IL-2-containing medium on days 3 and 7. Unless noted otherwise, every peptide stimulation condition was grown in triplicate wells. Using Ficoll-Paque Plus gradient centrifugation, PBMC were separated from whole blood and then either used fresh or cryopreserved at -140C. The overlapping peptide pools covered the spike proteins of SARS-CoV-2 as well as those of the common cold coronaviruses HCoV-NL63, HCoV-OC43 and HCoV-229E. Genomic DNA was extracted from cultured CD4+ T cells with the QIAamp micro DNA kit.

What the research found in general, with its limitations: The study was limited by a small number of convalescent patients, and early post-infection timepoints were lacking. For convalescent patients, new clones induced by the vaccine made up most of the post-vaccine spike-reactive repertoire, and these new clones were largely distinct from the clones induced by infection. Clones induced by infection and clones induced by vaccination both contracted markedly at late timepoints after vaccination, which fits with T cell responses waning over time.

Library method: the immunoSEQ multiplex PCR assay. DNA from the cultured and isolated CD4+ T cells underwent TCR beta CDR3 sequencing. On the study's bioinformatics: Non-productive TCR sequences were removed and reads were trimmed to the CDR3 region, keeping CDR3s of at least 7 amino acids. The MANAFEST web app was used to pick out antigen-specific clonotypes by comparing their expansion in peptide wells with that in reference cultures. To be called positive, a clone needed expansion at FDR<0.05 compared with the reference and with all other wells, an odds ratio greater than 5, and a frequency greater than 0.1% in two replicate wells. A clonotype was called cross-reactive if it was significantly expanded both in SARS-CoV-2 spike wells and in at least one common cold coronavirus spike condition. CDR3 similarity was assessed by Levenshtein distance with the stringdist R package, and unrooted trees were built with ape in R 3.6.1. TCRdb limited this immuneACCESS table to in-frame rearrangements with V and J called. A share of clones is missing; checked studies link under half to unresolved V genes, and the rest is unexplained. Clone size and V and J calls were adopted from that table, with D and trimming inferred from the DNA. The sample records roughly 15,000 clones, around 80% of which are singletons. Of the sample, 15% to 20% is held by the ten largest clones.

In this sample, this clone turned up a few times. Its binding antigen is unknown. No base-level quality is on record; no much larger clone is a single base apart. Per the germline V gene (reference sequence), MNHNY is the CDR1 and SVGAGI is the CDR2. The CDR3 runs 13 residues from the cysteine to the phenylalanine. Of all the DNA, just the CDR3 is kept, 39 bases in frame from base 1. The V end loses 0 bases and the J end loses 9 bases, and a stretch of 9 bases separates them. This receptor was identified in a human donor who had a prior SARS-CoV-2 infection. Sequencing used CD4+ T cells from PBMCs cultured with SARS-CoV-2 spike peptides, obtained after COVID-19 vaccination. The cell subset or site label here, explained by the study, means: SARS-CoV-2 spike overlapping peptide pool stimulation. In this chain, TRBV6-6 is recombined with TRBJ1-5; the D gene assignment is ambiguous. The CDR3 amino acid sequence is: CASSYSLGRPQHF. The DNA reads TGTGCCAGCAGTTACTCGTTAGGGAGGCCCCAGCATTTT.